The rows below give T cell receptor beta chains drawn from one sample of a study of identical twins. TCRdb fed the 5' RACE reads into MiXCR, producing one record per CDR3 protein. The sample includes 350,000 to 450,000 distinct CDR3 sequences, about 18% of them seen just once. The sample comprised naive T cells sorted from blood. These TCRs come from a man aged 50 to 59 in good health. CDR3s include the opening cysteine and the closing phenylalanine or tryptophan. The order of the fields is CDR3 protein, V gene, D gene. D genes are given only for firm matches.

CAISESLAETYEQYF | TRBV10-3 | TRBD2
CASSQGEGMGLDNEQFF | TRBV4-3 | TRBD2
CASRTGHRGNEQFF | TRBV10-2 | TRBD1
CASSLEAGGPPFF | TRBV5-6 | TRBD2
CASSSPGGRANEQFF | TRBV27 | NA
CASSQVPGLRYEQYF | TRBV4-1 | TRBD2
CTAEGGGITDTQYF | TRBV20-1 | TRBD2
CASSVGGGLQETQYF | TRBV9 | TRBD2
CASSRESAFF | TRBV7-9 | NA
CASSLPLAGLETQYF | TRBV28 | NA
CASGTASTYEQYF | TRBV19 | TRBD1
CSARDGDRGRELFF | TRBV20-1 | TRBD1
CASSLELQSKNTGELFF | TRBV7-9 | NA
CSAFGLAGADTQYF | TRBV29-1 | TRBD2
CASSQDANRVRDTQYF | TRBV4-2 | NA
CASSLQAGPISYEQYF | TRBV27 | TRBD2
CASSQDQGLAGGPDGELFF | TRBV4-3 | TRBD2
CASSYRGYEQYF | TRBV6-5 | NA
CSARDRLPFF | TRBV20-1 | NA
CATSREGEKLFF | TRBV15 | NA
CASSGPYEQYF | TRBV2 | NA
CASSNYNEQFF | TRBV7-2 | NA
CASSSIRDSYYEQYF | TRBV27 | TRBD1
CASSPGQGETEAFF | TRBV7-9 | TRBD1
CSVGRGGGNEQFF | TRBV29-1 | NA
CSARGIVYSYNQPQHF | TRBV20-1 | NA
CASTKLGQMNTEAFF | TRBV5-5 | NA
CSVGAASGPLDDEQFF | TRBV29-1 | TRBD2
CASSVALQGNEQFF | TRBV9 | NA
CASSSKPAGGLTDTQYF | TRBV11-2 | TRBD2
CASSPGIWDEQFF | TRBV18 | NA
CASSFRGPNQPQHF | TRBV6-5 | NA
CASSQGAGDQETQYF | TRBV4-2 | NA
CASSLSGTSGGYNEQFF | TRBV7-6 | TRBD2